The T cell receptor beta chain described here comes from a study of radiotherapy plus CTLA-4 blockade in lung cancer. Study at large: Objective responses arose in about 18% of patients, and approximately 28% experienced disease control.

Whole-study results and caveats: Reported findings show early blood T cell clone dynamics, with interferon-beta, best predicted response. Subsequent to radiotherapy plus ipilimumab, tumor-derived TCR clones underwent expansion in blood.

In chemo-refractory metastatic non-small-cell lung cancer, patients got ipilimumab CTLA-4 blockade together with focal radiation. Assay: immunoSEQ multiplex PCR; the TCRdb copy retains only in-frame clones and omits some. The repertoire holds more than 90,000 clones, about 86% seen once, with roughly 4.6% in the top ten. Germline V gene sequence: CDR1 SGHRS, CDR2 YFSETQ. Trimming left V 0 bases short and J 2 bases short, with 6 bases between. The CDR3 is 14 residues long. Worth noting for this clone: The antigen remains unidentified.

The sequences come from peripheral blood, collected from a patient treated with radiotherapy plus ipilimumab. This TCR was sampled from a human donor with non-small cell lung cancer that progressed on radiotherapy plus ipilimumab. The chain couples TRBV5-1 to TRBJ1-3, with D hard to call. CDR3 in DNA: TGCGCCAGCAGCTTGGATACAGCTGGAAACACCATATATTTT. Protein: CASSLDTAGNTIYF.